This T cell receptor beta chain was captured in a study of T cell responses to AZD1222 COVID-19 vaccine. Here immunoSEQ multiplex PCR was the method, and the copy in TCRdb shows in-frame clones only, minus some. The sample lists around 110,000 clones, around 90% seen once, with less than 6% in the top ten. The CDR3 runs 17 residues. V was trimmed by 4 bases and J by 4 bases, leaving 21 bases between them. Germline CDR1 is LNHDA and CDR2 is SQIVND (reference sequence). Overall study results and limits: Repertoires were sampled only after the peak T cell response. At study baseline, merely over 5 AZD1222 recipients were seropositive.

As to this clone: No antigen is known for it.

The sequences come from peripheral blood, collected 28 days after the second AZD1222 dose. This rearrangement joins TRBV19 to TRBJ2-3; D is perhaps TRBD1 or TRBD2 (6 bases each). The TCR originated in an adult who received the AZD1222 COVID-19 vaccine. The CDR3 loop is CASSRGPAGGRPDTQYF. In nucleotides, the CDR3 is TGTGCCAGTAGTAGGGGACCAGCCGGGGGCAGGCCAGATACGCAGTATTTT.